The T cell receptor (beta chain) described here comes from a study of response to subunit inactivated influenza vaccine. This clonotype occurred many times. A single record per CDR3 protein comes from TCRdb applying MiXCR to the RT-PCR reads. The table lists about 570,000 distinct CDR3 sequences, about 11% of them singletons, with 9.5% to 11% in the top ten. The germline CDR1 and CDR2 sequences are SEHNR and FQNEAQ (reference sequence). Between the trimmed V and J ends, which lost 3 bases and 4 bases, there was a span of 8 bases. There are 13 residues in the CDR3. Separately, the same data were catalogued under a study of T cells expressing NK-cell markers. From that paper: UMI-tagged 5'RACE template switching yielded the TCR beta cDNA. In several donors, these clonotypes also led the CD3+CD56-NKG2C+ fraction. Specificity for HCMV among expanded NKG2C+ T cell clones was not established.

This TCR came from a man in his fifties who received an inactivated influenza vaccine. V and J are TRBV7-9 and TRBJ2-3; tentative D call: TRBD2 (6 bases). The material was PBMCs from blood, obtained on the day of vaccination. Written as DNA, the CDR3 is TGTGCCAGCAGCTTGGGGGGATCAGATACGCAGTATTTT. Amino acids: CASSLGGSDTQYF.